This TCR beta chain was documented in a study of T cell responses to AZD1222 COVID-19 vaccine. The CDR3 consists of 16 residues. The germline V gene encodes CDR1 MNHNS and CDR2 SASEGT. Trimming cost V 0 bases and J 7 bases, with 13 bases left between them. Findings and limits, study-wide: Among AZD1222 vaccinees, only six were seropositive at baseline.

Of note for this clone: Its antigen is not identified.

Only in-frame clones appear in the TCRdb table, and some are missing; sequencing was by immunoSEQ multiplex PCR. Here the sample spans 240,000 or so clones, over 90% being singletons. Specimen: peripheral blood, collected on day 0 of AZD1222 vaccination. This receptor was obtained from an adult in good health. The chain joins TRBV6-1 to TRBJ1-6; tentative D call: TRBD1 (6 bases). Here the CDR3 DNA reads TGTGCCAGCAGTGAAGCGTGGACAGTGACCAATTCACCCCTCCACTTT. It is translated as CASSEAWTVTNSPLHF.